This TCR beta chain was identified during a study of cytomegalovirus exposure and HLA in healthy donors. Across the whole study: The approximately 130 validation repertoires and the approximately 630 first-cohort repertoires shared a platform, a later analysis reported.

The study, taken as a whole, reports: The study flagged some 170 TCR beta chains as cytomegalovirus-associated. Many donors shared some public TCRs, even though most TCR sequences were rare.

Concerning this clone itself: Its antigen is still unknown.

Clones were sequenced by immunoSEQ multiplex PCR, and TCRdb holds only the in-frame ones, with some missing. The sample holds over 150,000 clones, about 90% seen once. The CDR3 sequence is 14 residues long. Trimming removed 6 bases from V and 3 bases from J; junction bases left unmatched: 4. The germline V gene encodes CDR1 MNHEY and CDR2 SVGAGI. The rearrangement uses TRBV6-5 and TRBJ2-7; TRBD2 matches 11 bases. The receptor's source is a woman aged 18 to 35 in good health and CMV-seropositive. The sequencing input was PBMCs. The CDR3 bases are TGTGCCAGCAGAGCTAGCGGGAGGCACTACGAGCAGTACTTC. Its translation is CASRASGRHYEQYF.